Following are 17 T cell receptor beta chains from one sample sequenced in a study of blood T cell repertoires in COVID-19. Libraries were prepared by immunoSEQ multiplex PCR; TCRdb keeps only in-frame clonotypes and omits some of them. The sample has 200,000 to 250,000 clones, approximately 80% seen once. Sequencing input: peripheral blood. The receptor source for this set is a woman of 80 years or more with COVID-19, enrolled during active disease.

The rearrangement uses TRBV5-1 and TRBJ1-6; maybe TRBD1 (5 bases). This CDR3 has 15 amino acids. With 5 bases removed from V and 12 bases from J, the gap between germline ends came to 21 bases. Looked up from germline, CDR1 is SGHRS and CDR2 is YFSETQ. The CDR3: CASRPIDSPRGPLHF. The CDR3 nucleotides read TGCGCCAGCAGGCCCATCGACAGTCCGAGAGGACCCCTCCACTTT. Drawing the rest from reference TRBV5-1 and TRBJ1-6, the complete variable domain is KAGVTQTPRYLIKTRGQQVTLSCSPISGHRSVSWYQQTPGQGLQFLFEYFSETQRNKGNFPGRFSGRQFSNSRSEMNVSTLELGDSALYLCASRPIDSPRGPLHFGNGTRLTVT.

This sequence joins TRBV3-1 (or the pseudogene TRBV3-2) and TRBJ2-1; 10 nucleotides align to TRBD2. The CDR3 has 17 amino acids. Unmatched junction bases numbered 13, after V lost 1 base and J lost 10 bases. Germline CDR1 and CDR2: LGHDT and YNNKEL (reference sequence). The CDR3 DNA sequence: TGTGCCAGCAGCCAAGTCATAGCAGCGGGAGGGCCATTCGAGCAGTTCTTC. Translated: CASSQVIAAGGPFEQFF.

The chain employs TRBV25-1 and TRBJ1-1; 7 positions match TRBD1. V shed 4 bases, J shed 7 bases, and the junction held 6 bases outside the gene matches. Germline V gives CDR1 MGHDK, CDR2 SYGVNS. This CDR3 comprises 13 residues. CDR3 sequence reads: CASSVGTDFEAFF. The CDR3 DNA reads TGTGCCAGCAGTGTGGGGACAGACTTTGAAGCTTTCTTT.

A few counts support this clone. The sample has other DNA sequences that encode this CDR3 too. The V and J genes are TRBV5-1 and TRBJ2-1; TRBD2 matches at 7 bases. V lost 4 bases and J lost 0; bases outside the gene matches: 4. This CDR3 is built from 15 residues. The germline V gene has CDR1 SGHRS and CDR2 YFSETQ. CDR3: CASSPSGSSYNEQFF. The CDR3, as DNA: TGCGCCAGCAGCCCTAGCGGAAGCTCCTACAATGAGCAGTTCTTC. The variable domain in full, completed from reference TRBV5-1 and TRBJ2-1, reads KAGVTQTPRYLIKTRGQQVTLSCSPISGHRSVSWYQQTPGQGLQFLFEYFSETQRNKGNFPGRFSGRQFSNSRSEMNVSTLELGDSALYLCASSPSGSSYNEQFFGPGTRLTVL.

CDR3 loop: CVRSLKYQGTLSGANVLTF. CDR3 DNA: TGTGTCAGAAGCTTAAAGTATCAGGGTACCCTCTCTGGGGCCAACGTCCTGACTTTC. This chain joins TRBV7-5 and TRBJ2-6; the table's TRBD1 call for D was not verified on the DNA. TRBV7-5 is noted as a pseudogene. The CDR3 covers 19 residues.

V and J are TRBV7-9 and TRBJ1-2; 9 bases fit TRBD1. Germline trimming cut 5 bases from V and 6 bases from J; bases unmatched to any gene: 13. The germline V gene encodes CDR1 SEHNR and CDR2 FQNEAQ (reference sequence). There are 16 residues in the CDR3. CDR3 nucleotide sequence: TGTGCCAGCAGCCCAAGTCGGGACAGGGTGGTGGATGGCTACACCTTC. It codes for CASSPSRDRVVDGYTF.

The rearrangement uses TRBV5-1 and TRBJ2-7; 7 nucleotides align to TRBD1. Germline V lookup: CDR1 SGHRS, CDR2 YFSETQ. The V gene end was trimmed by 4 bases and the J gene end by 2 bases; junction bases not matched to a gene: 3. CDR3 length: 13 amino acids. DNA of the CDR3: TGCGCCAGCAGCCGGGACAGCGCCTACGAGCAGTACTTC. Its protein product is CASSRDSAYEQYF.

The chain uses TRBV27 and TRBJ1-4, with D hard to call. The V gene lost 11 bases and the J gene lost 0 bases, with 16 bases spanning the gap. The CDR3 is made up of 15 amino acids. Germline V CDR1 and CDR2: MNHEY, SMNVEV (reference sequence). The chain's CDR3 is CACGRFDATNEKLFF. The CDR3 region has the DNA TGTGCCTGCGGGCGGTTCGATGCAACTAATGAAAAACTGTTTTTT.

The V gene is TRBV9, the J gene TRBJ1-2; D gene unclear. V dropped 5 bases and J dropped 4 bases, with 15 bases sitting between them. The germline gives CDR1 SGDLS, CDR2 YYNGEE. The CDR3 is made up of 14 amino acids. CDR3 sequence: CASSLDGSSYGYTF. The DNA of the CDR3 is TGTGCCAGCAGTCTTGATGGGTCTAGCTATGGCTACACCTTC.

This chain links TRBV4-2 with TRBJ2-2; 9 bases are a match to TRBD2. The junction had 11 bases not matched to a gene; V was cut back by 0 bases and J by 6 bases. This CDR3 contains 18 residues. Germline CDR1 reads LGHNA; CDR2 reads YNFKEQ. CDR3 sequence: CASSQDAASGVLAGELFF. CDR3 sequence (DNA): TGTGCCAGCAGCCAAGATGCGGCTAGCGGGGTTTTAGCCGGGGAGCTGTTTTTT.

The chain is built from TRBV1 and TRBJ2-7; the table's D call of TRBD2 was not tested on the DNA. TRBV1 represents a pseudogene. The CDR3 covers 15 residues. The CDR3 sequence is CTSSDSGRSSYEQYF. CDR3 bases: TGCACCAGCAGCGATAGCGGGAGGTCCTCCTACGAGCAGTACTTC.

This sequence joins TRBV6-5 and TRBJ2-3; D unresolved. V was shortened by 0 bases and J by 9 bases, with 10 bases between the two germline ends. Germline values: CDR1 MNHEY, CDR2 SVGAGI. The CDR3 runs 13 residues. Here the CDR3 DNA reads TGTGCCAGCAGTTACTCCTCCACGGTGACGCAGTATTTT. Residues: CASSYSSTVTQYF.

The V and J genes are TRBV7-9 and TRBJ1-2, with TRBD1 matching over 7 bases. Germline-derived CDR1 and CDR2 are SEHNR and FQNEAQ (reference sequence). Losses at the gene ends were 1 base for V and 3 bases for J; bases not matched to a gene: 2. This CDR3 region has 14 residues. CDR3 sequence (DNA): TGTGCCAGCAGCTTAGTAGGGGGCGACTATGGCTACACCTTC. The encoded protein is CASSLVGGDYGYTF. Supplemented by reference TRBV7-9 and TRBJ1-2, the full variable domain reads DTGVSQNPRHKITKRGQNVTFRCDPISEHNRLYWYRQTLGQGPEFLTYFQNEAQLEKSRLLSDRFSAERPKGSFSTLEIQRTEQGDSAMYLCASSLVGGDYGYTFGSGTRLTVV.

The V call is TRBV9, the J call TRBJ2-2; TRBD1 is a possible D gene (6 bases). This CDR3 has 16 residues. The V gene's germline CDR1 is SGDLS and CDR2 YYNGEE. Deletions cut 3 bases from V and 1 base from J, with 13 bases between. Here the CDR3 reads CASSANRDVNTGELFF. The CDR3 DNA is TGTGCCAGCAGCGCCAACAGGGATGTGAACACCGGGGAGCTGTTTTTT.

This clone was seen only once. J is TRBJ1-6 and V is TRBV27; no definite D call. Germline V lookup: CDR1 MNHEY, CDR2 SMNVEV (reference sequence). The CDR3 runs to 15 residues. Trimming left V 2 bases short and J 0 bases short, with 5 bases between. This chain's CDR3 is CASSLRSSYNSPLHF. The CDR3 DNA is TGTGCCAGCAGTTTAAGGAGCTCCTATAATTCACCCCTCCACTTT.

CDR3 DNA: TGTGCCAGTAGTATAGACCGGGACAGGTCATCAGCCCAGCATTTT. Protein: CASSIDRDRSSAQHF. The rearrangement uses TRBV19 and TRBJ1-5; 8 bases match TRBD1. This CDR3 contains 15 residues. CDR1 is LNHDA, CDR2 SQIVND, per germline (reference sequence). V shed 0 bases and J 11 bases; nucleotides not matched to a gene: 9.

In DNA form, the CDR3 reads TGCGCCAGCAGTCAACCTCTTGGGGATTCTGGACAGGGGTGTAACACTGAAGCTTTCTTT. Its protein is CASSQPLGDSGQGCNTEAFF. V usage is TRBV23-1 and J usage is TRBJ1-1; 9 nucleotides line up with TRBD1. TRBV23-1 counts as an open reading frame of uncertain function. The V gene end was trimmed by 2 bases and the J gene end by 2 bases; junction bases not matched to a gene: 18. CDR3 length equals 20 residues.